This TCR beta chain was profiled in a study of regulatory T cells in long-lasting Graves disease. Findings of the study overall: It is possible that accuracy was reduced by the small size of the sample. With 2,500 to 3,500 shared public clonotypes, persistent patients exceeded new patients, who shared about a thousand.

The table lists this clonotype with a few counts. Antigen unknown. Building of the TCR beta libraries involved iRepertoire HTBI primers and Arm-PCR of CDR3 regions. TCRdb analysed the multiplex PCR reads with MiXCR anew, one entry per CDR3 protein. Of 550,000 or so distinct CDR3 sequences in the sample, around 12% were seen once. The germline V gene encodes CDR1 LGHDT and CDR2 YNNKEL (reference sequence). This CDR3 region has 13 residues. Trimming took off 8 bases at V and 9 bases at J, with 20 bases between the two ends. The time point: newly diagnosed GD, antithyroid drugs for less than 3 months. The TCR library was prepared using RNA isolated from PBMCs. This same sample was also part of a study on T cells in Graves' hyperthyroidism and ophthalmopathy.

This sequence was found in a woman aged 25 to 45 with Graves disease. The chain couples TRBV3-1 to TRBJ2-7; a possible D gene is TRBD2 (7 bases). The sample was peripheral blood mononuclear cells (PBMCs), taken at new diagnosis, from a patient treated with antithyroid drugs. CDR3: CASRKGGATGQYF. CDR3 nucleotide sequence: TGTGCCAGCCGAAAAGGGGGGGCGACAGGGCAGTACTTC.